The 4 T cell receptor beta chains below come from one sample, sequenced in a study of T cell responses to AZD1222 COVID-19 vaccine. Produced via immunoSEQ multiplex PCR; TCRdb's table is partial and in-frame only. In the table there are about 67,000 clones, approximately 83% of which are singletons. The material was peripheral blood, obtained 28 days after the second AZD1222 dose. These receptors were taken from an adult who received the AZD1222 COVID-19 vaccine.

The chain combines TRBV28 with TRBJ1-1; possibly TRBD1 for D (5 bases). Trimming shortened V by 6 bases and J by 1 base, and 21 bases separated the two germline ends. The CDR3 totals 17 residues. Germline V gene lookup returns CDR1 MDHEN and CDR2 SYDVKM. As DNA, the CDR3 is TGTGCCAGCAGCCTACGAGGGAGGGGAAGGACGAACACTGAAGCTTTCTTT. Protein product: CASSLRGRGRTNTEAFF.

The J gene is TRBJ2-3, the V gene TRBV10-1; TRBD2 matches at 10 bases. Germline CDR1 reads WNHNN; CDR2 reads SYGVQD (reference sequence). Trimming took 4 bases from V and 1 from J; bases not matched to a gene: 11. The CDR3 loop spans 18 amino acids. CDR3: CASSVMLAGAPCTDTQYF. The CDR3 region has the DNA TGCGCCAGCAGTGTCATGCTAGCGGGGGCCCCTTGCACAGATACGCAGTATTTT.

CDR3 residues: CASSQVVRGPTDTQYF. CDR3 in DNA: TGTGCCAGCAGCCAAGTCGTAAGGGGGCCCACAGATACGCAGTATTTT. V and J are TRBV3-1 (or the pseudogene TRBV3-2) and TRBJ2-3; TRBD1 matches 7 bases. The CDR3 spans 16 residues. Per the germline V gene, CDR1 is LGHDT and CDR2 is YNNKEL (reference sequence). Trimming at V came to 1 base and at J to 2 bases, leaving 6 bases not matched to a gene.

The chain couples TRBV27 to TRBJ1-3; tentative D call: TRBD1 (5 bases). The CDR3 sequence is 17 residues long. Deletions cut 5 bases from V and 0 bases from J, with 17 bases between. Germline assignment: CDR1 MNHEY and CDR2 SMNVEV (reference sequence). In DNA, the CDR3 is TGTGCCAGCAGTAGAAAACCGGGACGGCTCTCTGGAAACACCATATATTTT. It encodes CASSRKPGRLSGNTIYF.